The following is a T cell receptor beta chain sequence with its context. The antigen is not known. This CDR3 comprises 17 residues. V was trimmed by 0 bases and J by 4 bases, leaving 16 bases between them. In germline, CDR1 is LGHDT, CDR2 YNNKEL (reference sequence). The data belong to a study of T cell responses to AZD1222 COVID-19 vaccine. Study conclusions and caveats: Repertoire samples came only from after the peak T cell response. At baseline, seropositivity was found in only a handful of AZD1222 recipients. Variant regions that are unmutated are reportedly the target of nearly half of spike-specific TCRs. Donors were mostly white British, more females; clonal diversity possibly underestimated.

TCRdb keeps only in-frame clones here, not all; method: immunoSEQ multiplex PCR. The data show approximately 190,000 clones, approximately 91% seen once. This TCR derives from an adult in good health. The specimen comprised peripheral blood, sampled on day 0 of AZD1222 vaccination. This chain links TRBV3-1 (or the pseudogene TRBV3-2) with TRBJ2-1, with D perhaps TRBD2 (5 bases). In DNA form, the CDR3 reads TGTGCCAGCAGCCAAGATCAACGGGCTAGCTTGTACAATGAGCAGTTCTTC. Protein sequence: CASSQDQRASLYNEQFF.